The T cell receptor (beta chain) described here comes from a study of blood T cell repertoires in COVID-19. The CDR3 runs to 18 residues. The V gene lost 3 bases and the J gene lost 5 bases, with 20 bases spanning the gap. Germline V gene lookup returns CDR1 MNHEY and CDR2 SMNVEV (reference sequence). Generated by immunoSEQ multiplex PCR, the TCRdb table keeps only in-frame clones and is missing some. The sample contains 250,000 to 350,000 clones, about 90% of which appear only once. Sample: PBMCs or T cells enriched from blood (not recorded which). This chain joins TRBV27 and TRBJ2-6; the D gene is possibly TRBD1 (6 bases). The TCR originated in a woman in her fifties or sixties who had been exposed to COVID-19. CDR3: CASSFSQGPSKWANVLTF. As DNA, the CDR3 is TGTGCCAGCAGTTTTTCACAGGGCCCATCTAAGTGGGCCAACGTCCTGACTTTC.